This is a list of T cell receptor beta chains from one sample in a study of blood T cell repertoires in COVID-19. Sequenced by immunoSEQ multiplex PCR; TCRdb stores in-frame clones only, minus some. The sample holds around 70,000 clones, around 90% seen once. Sequencing used peripheral blood. The receptors originated from a human donor in a cohort sampled during active COVID-19. Each CDR3 is given with its conserved first and last residue. D genes are given only for firm matches. Size tells how often a clone was seen (once, few, many) or the class of an expanded clone, and some rows leave it out.

D gene: TRBD2
clone size: .
V gene: TRBV2
J gene: TRBJ2-5
CDR3 DNA: TGTGCCAGCAGCGTCGGGACTAGCGGGGGGGATAGAGAGACCCAGTACTTC
CDR3 protein: CASSVGTSGGDRETQYF

D gene: .
clone size: .
V gene: TRBV11-2
J gene: TRBJ2-1
CDR3 DNA: TGTGCCAGCAGCCGCCGCTTGAGGGGGAGTTCTACCTACAATGAGCAGTTCTTC
CDR3 protein: CASSRRLRGSSTYNEQFF

D gene: .
clone size: .
V gene: TRBV28
J gene: TRBJ2-5
CDR3 DNA: TGTGCCAGCAGTCTCCCGCAAGAGACCCAGTACTTC
CDR3 protein: CASSLPQETQYF

D gene: TRBD2
clone size: .
V gene: TRBV6-5
J gene: TRBJ2-7
CDR3 DNA: TGTGCCAGCAGTTACAGGACTAGCGGGGGAGACGAGCAGTACTTC
CDR3 protein: CASSYRTSGGDEQYF

D gene: TRBD1
clone size: .
V gene: TRBV6-4
J gene: TRBJ1-1
CDR3 DNA: TGTGCCAGCAGACAAGGGGGCGGTGAAGCTTTCTTT
CDR3 protein: CASRQGGGEAFF

D gene: TRBD1
clone size: .
V gene: TRBV7-9
J gene: TRBJ1-1
CDR3 DNA: TGTGCCAGCAGCTTAAGCGGACAGGGGAACACTGAAGCTTTCTTT
CDR3 protein: CASSLSGQGNTEAFF

D gene: TRBD1
clone size: .
V gene: TRBV5-4
J gene: TRBJ1-4
CDR3 DNA: TGTGCCAGCAGCTTTCTCGGACAGGACGACGAAAAACTGTTTTTT
CDR3 protein: CASSFLGQDDEKLFF

D gene: TRBD1
clone size: few
V gene: TRBV24-1
J gene: TRBJ2-1
CDR3 DNA: TGTGCCACCAGTTCCGGCGGGGACAGGGACAATGAGCAGTTCTTC
CDR3 protein: CATSSGGDRDNEQFF

D gene: TRBD2
clone size: .
V gene: TRBV3-1/TRBV3-2
J gene: TRBJ2-1
CDR3 DNA: TGTGCCAGCAGCATAAGGACTAGACCGGAGAATGAGCAGTTCTTC
CDR3 protein: CASSIRTRPENEQFF

D gene: TRBD1
clone size: .
V gene: TRBV7-2
J gene: TRBJ2-1
CDR3 DNA: TGTGCCAGCAGCCTAAAATGGGACAGGGGGCGCAATGAGCAGTTCTTC
CDR3 protein: CASSLKWDRGRNEQFF

D gene: .
clone size: .
V gene: TRBV28
J gene: TRBJ1-2
CDR3 DNA: TGTGCCAGCAGCCCACAGGGAGAAGGGGCTAACTATGGCTACACCTTC
CDR3 protein: CASSPQGEGANYGYTF

D gene: .
clone size: .
V gene: TRBV20-1
J gene: TRBJ2-7
CDR3 DNA: TGCAGTGCTAGTGTATCGGGCGTCAGGGACGAGCAGTACTTC
CDR3 protein: CSASVSGVRDEQYF

D gene: .
clone size: .
V gene: TRBV24-1
J gene: TRBJ2-1
CDR3 DNA: TGTGCCACCAGTGATCGGACAGTGAAGGAGCAGTTCTTC
CDR3 protein: CATSDRTVKEQFF

D gene: .
clone size: .
V gene: TRBV6-5
J gene: TRBJ2-7
CDR3 DNA: TGTGCCAGCAAGTTCAGTCACCTTGACTCCTACGAGCAGTACTTC
CDR3 protein: CASKFSHLDSYEQYF

D gene: TRBD1
clone size: .
V gene: TRBV10-3
J gene: TRBJ2-2
CDR3 DNA: TGTGCCATCAGACCCAGGACAGGGGACACCGGGGAGCTGTTTTTT
CDR3 protein: CAIRPRTGDTGELFF

D gene: .
clone size: .
V gene: TRBV29-1
J gene: TRBJ1-5
CDR3 DNA: TGCAGCGTTGGGGATGCCGGGGATCAGCCCCAGCATTTT
CDR3 protein: CSVGDAGDQPQHF

D gene: .
clone size: .
V gene: TRBV6-5
J gene: TRBJ2-7
CDR3 DNA: TGTGCCAGCAGTTACTCGGGTCTCCATCTCTCGGAGGAGCAGTACTTC
CDR3 protein: CASSYSGLHLSEEQYF

D gene: TRBD2
clone size: .
V gene: TRBV5-1
J gene: TRBJ2-2
CDR3 DNA: TGCGCCAGCAGGACTAGCGGCACCCTAGGGGAGCTGTTTTTT
CDR3 protein: CASRTSGTLGELFF

D gene: .
clone size: .
V gene: TRBV28
J gene: TRBJ1-2
CDR3 DNA: TGTGCCAGCAGTGCAGACAGTCTCTCTGGCTACACCTTC
CDR3 protein: CASSADSLSGYTF

D gene: TRBD2
clone size: .
V gene: TRBV12-3/TRBV12-4
J gene: TRBJ2-1
CDR3 DNA: TGTGCCAGCAGACTCAGCGGGAGACCGGTCTTC
CDR3 protein: CASRLSGRPVF

D gene: .
clone size: .
V gene: TRBV4-3
J gene: TRBJ1-2
CDR3 DNA: TGCGCCAGCAGCCAACACAGGGCTAACTATGGCTACACCTTC
CDR3 protein: CASSQHRANYGYTF

D gene: .
clone size: .
V gene: TRBV5-6
J gene: TRBJ2-1
CDR3 DNA: TGTGCCAGCAGCTTGGGGCGGAGCAATGAGCAGTTCTTC
CDR3 protein: CASSLGRSNEQFF

D gene: TRBD2
clone size: .
V gene: TRBV9
J gene: TRBJ2-7
CDR3 DNA: TGTGCCAGCAGCGTAGCGCTAGCGGATTCCTACGAGCAGTACTTC
CDR3 protein: CASSVALADSYEQYF

D gene: .
clone size: .
V gene: TRBV6-5
J gene: TRBJ2-7
CDR3 DNA: TGTGCCAGCAATGGCGGGGCCTCCTACGAGCAGTACTTC
CDR3 protein: CASNGGASYEQYF

D gene: TRBD1
clone size: .
V gene: TRBV7-2
J gene: TRBJ1-2
CDR3 DNA: TGTGCCAGCGGCAACCCGACAGGGGGGATCCTGGGCTACACCTTC
CDR3 protein: CASGNPTGGILGYTF

D gene: .
clone size: .
V gene: TRBV10-3
J gene: TRBJ2-2
CDR3 DNA: TGTGCCGTACAGGGCCCCGGGACCGGGGAGCTGTTTTTT
CDR3 protein: CAVQGPGTGELFF

D gene: TRBD1
clone size: once
V gene: TRBV5-1
J gene: TRBJ2-5
CDR3 DNA: TGCGCCAGCAGCTTCAATCCCGGCAGGGGGAGATTCCGAATGGGAGAGACCCAGTACTTC
CDR3 protein: CASSFNPGRGRFRMGETQYF

D gene: TRBD1
clone size: .
V gene: TRBV10-3
J gene: TRBJ1-4
CDR3 DNA: TGTGCCATCAGTGTCCAGGGGGGAACTAATGAAAAACTGTTTTTT
CDR3 protein: CAISVQGGTNEKLFF

D gene: .
clone size: .
V gene: TRBV6-5
J gene: TRBJ1-1
CDR3 DNA: TGTGCCAGCAGTTTGAGGTGGACTGAAGCTTTCTTT
CDR3 protein: CASSLRWTEAFF

D gene: .
clone size: .
V gene: TRBV7-2
J gene: TRBJ1-2
CDR3 DNA: TGTGCCAGCAGCTTTGCGGAGTCCTATGGCTACACCTTC
CDR3 protein: CASSFAESYGYTF

D gene: TRBD2
clone size: .
V gene: TRBV5-4
J gene: TRBJ2-1
CDR3 DNA: TGTGCCAGTCAGACCGAGCGGGAGGTTTACAATGAGCAGTTCTTC
CDR3 protein: CASQTEREVYNEQFF

D gene: .
clone size: .
V gene: TRBV7-3
J gene: TRBJ1-1
CDR3 DNA: TGTGCCAGCAGCTTATCCCGGGGAGAGAACACTGAAGCTTTCTTT
CDR3 protein: CASSLSRGENTEAFF

D gene: TRBD2
clone size: .
V gene: TRBV6-5
J gene: TRBJ2-2
CDR3 DNA: TGTGCCAGCCGAGCGGGAGGTACCGGGGAGCTGTTTTTT
CDR3 protein: CASRAGGTGELFF

D gene: TRBD2
clone size: .
V gene: TRBV10-2
J gene: TRBJ2-5
CDR3 DNA: TGCGCCAGCAGCGACCTAGCGGGCCAAGAGACCCAGTACTTC
CDR3 protein: CASSDLAGQETQYF

D gene: TRBD2
clone size: .
V gene: TRBV7-9
J gene: TRBJ2-1
CDR3 DNA: TGTGCCAGCAGCTTACTTTGGACTAGCGGGAGGGACAGCTACAATGAGCAGTTCTTC
CDR3 protein: CASSLLWTSGRDSYNEQFF

D gene: .
clone size: medium-sized
V gene: TRBV29-1
J gene: TRBJ1-1
CDR3 DNA: TGCAGCGCGAGCGGCGGTATGAACACTGAAGCTTTCTTT
CDR3 protein: CSASGGMNTEAFF

D gene: TRBD1
clone size: .
V gene: TRBV5-1
J gene: TRBJ1-2
CDR3 DNA: TGCGCCAGCAGCTCTACAGGGGGCGGCGGGTATGGCTACACCTTC
CDR3 protein: CASSSTGGGGYGYTF

D gene: TRBD2
clone size: .
V gene: TRBV7-6
J gene: TRBJ2-3
CDR3 DNA: TGTGCCAGCAGCTTAGGGGGCGGGGGGGCCGCAGATACGCAGTATTTT
CDR3 protein: CASSLGGGGAADTQYF

D gene: TRBD1
clone size: .
V gene: TRBV5-4
J gene: TRBJ2-5
CDR3 DNA: TGTGCCAGCAGCTTGGGGGACAGGGAGCAAGAGACCCAGTACTTC
CDR3 protein: CASSLGDREQETQYF

D gene: TRBD1
clone size: .
V gene: TRBV3-1/TRBV3-2
J gene: TRBJ2-1
CDR3 DNA: TGTGCCAGCAGCCAGGGGGGACAGGGGTCAAATGAGCAGTTCTTC
CDR3 protein: CASSQGGQGSNEQFF

D gene: .
clone size: once
V gene: TRBV21-1
J gene: TRBJ2-7
CDR3 DNA: TGTGCCAGCAGCAAACCTTCCTCTCAGGGAGGGGTCGAGCAGTACTTC
CDR3 protein: CASSKPSSQGGVEQYF